The subject of this entry is one T cell receptor beta chain. Its target is unknown. The data originate from a study of OX40 agonist ivuxolimab in advanced cancers. As for the study in general: In this cohort, patients received ivuxolimab, an agonistic anti-OX40 (CD134) antibody.

Study-wide findings and caveats: Averaged across samples, CD8+ T cells carried more expanded clones than CD4+ did. There was clonal expansion of CD4+ and CD8+ blood T cells by week 6 at 0.1 to 3.0 mg/kg.

The method was immunoSEQ multiplex PCR; TCRdb's version includes in-frame clones alone and lacks a portion of them. The table lists tens of thousands of clones, 87% of them singletons, with roughly 0.25% in the top ten. The CDR3 length is 14 residues. V was pared by 7 bases and J by 6 bases, with 18 bases between. CDR1 and CDR2 (germline): MNHEY, SVGAGI. The source of this sequence is an adult with an advanced solid tumor such as melanoma, head and neck, liver or kidney cancer. This chain links TRBV6-5 with TRBJ1-1; possible D gene TRBD1, 5 bases. The source was CD4+ or CD8+ T cells sorted from blood, collected in a trial of the OX40 agonist ivuxolimab. The CDR3 spells CASTTRRGPAEAFF. CDR3 nucleotides: TGTGCCAGCACCACGCGGAGGGGCCCCGCTGAAGCTTTCTTT.